The present TCR beta chain was sequenced within a study of cytomegalovirus exposure and HLA in healthy donors. The study, taken as a whole, reports: V- and J-gene trimming of TCR beta was linked (in a later analysis) to a missense DCLRE1C variant.

The PCR ran on 60 Vbeta and 13 Jbeta primers. Libraries were prepared by immunoSEQ multiplex PCR; TCRdb keeps only in-frame clonotypes and omits some of them. The table lists about 68,000 clones, 70% to 90% of them singletons, with approximately 6.2% in the top ten. Comment on this clone: Its specificity is not known.

Trimming stripped 4 bases from V and 8 bases from J, with 20 bases between. The CDR3 consists of 16 residues. The germline gives CDR1 ENHRY, CDR2 SYGVKD. What was sequenced was PBMCs. The chain employs TRBV10-3 and TRBJ1-4; the D gene is possibly TRBD1 (6 bases). The clonotype was recovered from a human donor in good health. CDR3 in amino acids: CAISASGQGRVEKLFF. For the CDR3, the DNA is TGTGCCATCAGTGCGTCTGGTCAGGGGCGAGTAGAAAAACTGTTTTTT.